This T cell receptor (beta chain) was observed in a study of immune evolution from preneoplasia to lung adenocarcinoma. General study findings and limits: Later-stage lesions seemingly showed higher T cell density and diversity than normal lung.

Profiling relied on immunoSEQ multiplex PCR, and the TCRdb table lists in-frame clones only, not all of them. The profile shows under 7,000 clones, about 73% of them singletons. Germline-derived CDR1 and CDR2 are LGHNT and FRNRAP. The CDR3 consists of 13 residues. Trimming removed 1 base from V and 7 bases from J, with 10 bases in between. Patient tissue came from resections in Japan or China, 2014–2017. Each case's diagnosis was confirmed by two pathologists on H&E. As regards this clone: Its target is unknown.

Sequenced sample: FFPE lung adenocarcinoma in situ tissue. The chain is built from TRBV12-5 and TRBJ1-1, with D possibly TRBD1 on 6 matching bases. The origin of this receptor is a person aged 60 to 85 with lung adenocarcinoma. DNA for the CDR3: TGTGCTAGTGGTTTGGGGGGGACACTTGAAGCTTTCTTT. This gives the protein CASGLGGTLEAFF.